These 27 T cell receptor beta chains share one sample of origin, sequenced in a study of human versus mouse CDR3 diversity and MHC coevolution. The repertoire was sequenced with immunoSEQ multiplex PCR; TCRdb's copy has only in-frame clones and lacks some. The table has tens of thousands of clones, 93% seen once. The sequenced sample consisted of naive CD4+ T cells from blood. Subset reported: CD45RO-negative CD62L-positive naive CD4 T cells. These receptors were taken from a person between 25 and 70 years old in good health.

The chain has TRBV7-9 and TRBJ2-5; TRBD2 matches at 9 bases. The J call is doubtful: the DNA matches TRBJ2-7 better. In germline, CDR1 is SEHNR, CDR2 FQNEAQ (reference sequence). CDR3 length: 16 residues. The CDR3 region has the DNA TGTGCCAGCAGCTCAGTAGCGGGGGAAAGCTCCTACGAGCAGTACTTC. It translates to CASSSVAGESSYEQYF.

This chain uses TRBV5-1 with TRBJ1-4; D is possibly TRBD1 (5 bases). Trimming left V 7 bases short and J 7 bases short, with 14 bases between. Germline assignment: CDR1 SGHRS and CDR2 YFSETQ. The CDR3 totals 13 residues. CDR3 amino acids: CASGRGTGEKLFF. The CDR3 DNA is TGCGCCAGCGGGCGGGGGACGGGTGAAAAACTGTTTTTT.

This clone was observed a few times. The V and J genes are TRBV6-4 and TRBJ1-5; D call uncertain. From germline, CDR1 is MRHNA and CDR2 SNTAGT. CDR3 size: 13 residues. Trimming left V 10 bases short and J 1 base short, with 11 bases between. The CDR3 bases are TGTGCCACCTCACCGGAGAGCAATCAGCCCCAGCATTTT. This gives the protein CATSPESNQPQHF.

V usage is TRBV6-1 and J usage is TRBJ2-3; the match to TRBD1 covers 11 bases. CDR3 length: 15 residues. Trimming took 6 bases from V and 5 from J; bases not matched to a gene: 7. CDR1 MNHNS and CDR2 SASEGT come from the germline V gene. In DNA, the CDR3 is TGTGCCAGCAGACATAGGGGACAGGGGGGAGATACGCAGTATTTT. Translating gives CASRHRGQGGDTQYF.

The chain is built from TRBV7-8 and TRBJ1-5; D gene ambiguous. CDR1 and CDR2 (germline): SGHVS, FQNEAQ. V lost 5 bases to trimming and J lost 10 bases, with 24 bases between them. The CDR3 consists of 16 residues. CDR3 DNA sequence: TGTGCCAGCAGCGTTGAAAGGTTACTCTATAAGCGACCCCAGCATTTT. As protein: CASSVERLLYKRPQHF.

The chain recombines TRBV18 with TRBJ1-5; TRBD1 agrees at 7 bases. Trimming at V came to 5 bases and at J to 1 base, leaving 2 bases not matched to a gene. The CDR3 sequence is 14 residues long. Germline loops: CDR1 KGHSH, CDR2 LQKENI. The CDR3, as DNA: TGTGCCAGCTCAGGGACAGAGAGCAATCAGCCCCAGCATTTT. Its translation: CASSGTESNQPQHF.

CDR3 residues: CASSGVPGGANVLTF. The DNA for the CDR3 is TGTGCCAGCAGCGGGGTGCCAGGGGGGGCCAACGTCCTGACTTTC. The chain recombines TRBV11-3 with TRBJ2-6; D possibly corresponds to TRBD1 (5 bases). The germline V gene has CDR1 SGHNT and CDR2 YENEEA. Trimming left V 5 bases short and J 4 bases short, with 12 bases between. The CDR3 extends over 15 amino acids.

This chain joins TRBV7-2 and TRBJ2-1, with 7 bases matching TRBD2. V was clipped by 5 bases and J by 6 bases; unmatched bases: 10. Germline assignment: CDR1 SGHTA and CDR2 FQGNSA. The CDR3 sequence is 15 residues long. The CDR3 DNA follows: TGTGCCAGCAGCCCGGGCGGGAGTCTAGTCAATGAGCAGTTCTTC. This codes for CASSPGGSLVNEQFF.

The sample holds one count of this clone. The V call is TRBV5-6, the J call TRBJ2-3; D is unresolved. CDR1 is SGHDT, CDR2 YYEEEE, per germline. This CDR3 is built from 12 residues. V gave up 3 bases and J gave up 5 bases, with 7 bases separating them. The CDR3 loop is CASSSQRDTQYF. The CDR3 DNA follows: TGTGCCAGCAGCTCCCAGCGAGATACGCAGTATTTT.

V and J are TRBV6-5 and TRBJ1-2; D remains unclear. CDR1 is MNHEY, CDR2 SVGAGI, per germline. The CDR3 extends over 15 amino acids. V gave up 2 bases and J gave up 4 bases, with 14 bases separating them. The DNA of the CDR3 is TGTGCCAGCAGTTACAGCCAGTTAGCACTCTATGGCTACACCTTC. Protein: CASSYSQLALYGYTF.

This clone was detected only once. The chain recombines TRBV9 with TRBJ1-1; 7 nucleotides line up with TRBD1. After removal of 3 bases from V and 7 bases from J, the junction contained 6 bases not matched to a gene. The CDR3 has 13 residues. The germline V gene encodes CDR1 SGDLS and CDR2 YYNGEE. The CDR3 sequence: CASSDRGSGEAFF. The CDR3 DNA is TGTGCCAGCAGCGACAGGGGTTCAGGTGAAGCTTTCTTT.

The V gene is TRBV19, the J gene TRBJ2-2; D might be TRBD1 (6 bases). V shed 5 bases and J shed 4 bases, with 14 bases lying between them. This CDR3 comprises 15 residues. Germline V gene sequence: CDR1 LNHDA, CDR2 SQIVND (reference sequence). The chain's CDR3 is CASSPSGVPTGELFF. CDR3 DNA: TGTGCCAGTAGTCCATCAGGGGTCCCCACCGGGGAGCTGTTTTTT.

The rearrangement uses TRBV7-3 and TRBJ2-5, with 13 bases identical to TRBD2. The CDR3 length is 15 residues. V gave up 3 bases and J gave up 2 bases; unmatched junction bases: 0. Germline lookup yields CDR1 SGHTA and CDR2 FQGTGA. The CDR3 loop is CASSLGLAGQETQYF. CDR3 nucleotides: TGTGCCAGCAGCTTGGGACTAGCGGGGCAAGAGACCCAGTACTTC.

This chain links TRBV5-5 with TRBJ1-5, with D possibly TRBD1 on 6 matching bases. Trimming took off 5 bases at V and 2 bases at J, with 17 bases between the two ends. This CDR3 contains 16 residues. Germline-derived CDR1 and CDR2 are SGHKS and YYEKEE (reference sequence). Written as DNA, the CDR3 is TGTGCCAGCAGGTCATCCCTCGGACAGCGCAATCAGCCCCAGCATTTT. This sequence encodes CASRSSLGQRNQPQHF.

The CDR3 nucleotides read TGTGCCAGCAGCTCACAGGGCTTGAATGAGCAGTTCTTC. Translated: CASSSQGLNEQFF. The chain joins TRBV7-9 to TRBJ2-1; weak D call: TRBD1 (6 bases). In germline, CDR1 is SEHNR, CDR2 FQNEAQ (reference sequence). The CDR3 is made up of 13 amino acids. Trimming pared 4 bases from V and 7 bases from J, leaving 11 bases between.

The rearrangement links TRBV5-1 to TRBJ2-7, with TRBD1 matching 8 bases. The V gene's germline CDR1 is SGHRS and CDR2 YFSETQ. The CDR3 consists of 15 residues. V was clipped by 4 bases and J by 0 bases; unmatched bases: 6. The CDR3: CASSTGQEYSYEQYF. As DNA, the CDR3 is TGCGCCAGCAGCACGGGACAGGAATACTCCTACGAGCAGTACTTC.

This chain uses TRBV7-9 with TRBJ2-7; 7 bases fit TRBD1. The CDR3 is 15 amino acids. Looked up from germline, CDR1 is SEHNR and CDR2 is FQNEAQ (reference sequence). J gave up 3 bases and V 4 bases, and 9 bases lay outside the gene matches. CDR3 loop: CASSSEGTVNYEQYF. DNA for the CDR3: TGTGCCAGCAGCTCCGAAGGGACAGTCAACTACGAGCAGTACTTC. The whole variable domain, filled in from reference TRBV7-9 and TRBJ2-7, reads DTGVSQNPRHKITKRGQNVTFRCDPISEHNRLYWYRQTLGQGPEFLTYFQNEAQLEKSRLLSDRFSAERPKGSFSTLEIQRTEQGDSAMYLCASSSEGTVNYEQYFGPGTRLTVT.

CDR3 sequence reads: CSGGTGESTDTQYF. CDR3 in DNA: TGCAGCGGGGGGACAGGGGAAAGCACAGATACGCAGTATTTT. This chain links TRBV29-1 with TRBJ2-3; 10 nucleotides line up with TRBD1. Trimming cost V 7 bases and J 0 bases; bases outside gene matches: 4. The CDR3 is made up of 14 amino acids. From germline, CDR1 is SQVTM and CDR2 ANQGSEA.

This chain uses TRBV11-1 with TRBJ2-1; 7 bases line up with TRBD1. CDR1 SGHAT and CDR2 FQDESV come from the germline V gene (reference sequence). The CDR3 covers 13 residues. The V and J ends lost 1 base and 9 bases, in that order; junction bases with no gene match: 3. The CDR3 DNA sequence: TGTGCCAGCAGCTTAGTGGCAGGGGGTGAGCAGTTCTTC. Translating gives CASSLVAGGEQFF.

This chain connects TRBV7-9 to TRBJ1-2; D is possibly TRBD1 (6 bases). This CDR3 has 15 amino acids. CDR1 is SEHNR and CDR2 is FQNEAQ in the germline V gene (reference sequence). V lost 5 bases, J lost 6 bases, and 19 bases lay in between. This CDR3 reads CASSPRRGTLHGYTF. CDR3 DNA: TGTGCCAGCAGCCCACGTAGGGGGACATTGCATGGCTACACCTTC.

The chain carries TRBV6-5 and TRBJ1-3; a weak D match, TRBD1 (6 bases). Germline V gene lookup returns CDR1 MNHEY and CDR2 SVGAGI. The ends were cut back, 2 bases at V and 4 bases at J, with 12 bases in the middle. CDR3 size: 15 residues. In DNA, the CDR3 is TGTGCCAGCAGTTACCTCAGGGGTTTGGGAAACACCATATATTTT. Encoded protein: CASSYLRGLGNTIYF.

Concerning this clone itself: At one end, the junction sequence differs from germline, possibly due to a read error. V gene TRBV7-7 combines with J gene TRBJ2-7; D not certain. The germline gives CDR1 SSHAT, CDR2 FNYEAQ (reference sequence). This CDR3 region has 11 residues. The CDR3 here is CASSPSREQYF. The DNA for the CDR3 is TGTGCTAGCAGTCCTAGTCGGGAGCAGTACTTC.

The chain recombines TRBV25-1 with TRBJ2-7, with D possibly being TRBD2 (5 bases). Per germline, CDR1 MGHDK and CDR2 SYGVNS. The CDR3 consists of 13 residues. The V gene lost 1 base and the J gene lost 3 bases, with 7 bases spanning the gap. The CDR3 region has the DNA TGTGCCAGCAGTGAATCGGGGAGCTACGAGCAGTACTTC. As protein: CASSESGSYEQYF.

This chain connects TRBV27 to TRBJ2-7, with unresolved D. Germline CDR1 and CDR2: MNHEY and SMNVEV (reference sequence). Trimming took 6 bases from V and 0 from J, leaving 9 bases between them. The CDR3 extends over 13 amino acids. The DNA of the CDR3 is TGTGCCAGCAGACCCGCGAGCTCCTACGAGCAGTACTTC. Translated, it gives CASRPASSYEQYF.

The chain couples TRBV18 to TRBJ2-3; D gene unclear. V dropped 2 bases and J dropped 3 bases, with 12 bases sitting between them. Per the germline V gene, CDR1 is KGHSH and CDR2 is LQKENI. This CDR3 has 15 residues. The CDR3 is CASSPSLVRTDTQYF. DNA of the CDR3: TGTGCCAGCTCACCAAGCCTAGTGAGGACAGATACGCAGTATTTT.

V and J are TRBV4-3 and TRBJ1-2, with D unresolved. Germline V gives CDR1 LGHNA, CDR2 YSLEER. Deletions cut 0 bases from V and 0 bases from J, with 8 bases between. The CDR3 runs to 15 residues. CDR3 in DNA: TGCGCCAGCAGCCAAGAGGCAGACTCTAACTATGGCTACACCTTC. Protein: CASSQEADSNYGYTF.

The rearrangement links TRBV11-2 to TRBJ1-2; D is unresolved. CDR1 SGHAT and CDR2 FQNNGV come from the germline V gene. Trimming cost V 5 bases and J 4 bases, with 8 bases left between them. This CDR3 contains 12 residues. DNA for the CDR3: TGTGCCAGCAGCCCAGAGGGCTATGGCTACACCTTC. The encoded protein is CASSPEGYGYTF.